This T cell receptor (beta chain) was identified in a study of molecular identifiers for immune sequencing clone quantification. For the study at large: In replicates, RNA taken from roughly 18,000 or 92,000 naive CD8 cells was divided five ways, and four portions underwent sequencing.

This clonotype was observed a handful of times. A read error may explain this, as a much larger clone is one base away. This CDR3 contains 14 residues. The germline V gene encodes CDR1 SQVTM and CDR2 ANQGSEA. Via MiXCR, TCRdb re-called the PCR reads, giving one row per CDR3 protein. The sample shows around 300,000 distinct CDR3 sequences, 24% of them seen only once. Sorting defined naive CD8 T cells as CD8+CD4-CCR7+CD45RA+. The chain couples TRBV29-1 to TRBJ2-3, with D possibly TRBD2 on 6 matching bases. The sample taken for sequencing was naive CD8+ T cells from blood, with Jurkat cell RNA spiked in. Subset reported: FACS-sorted CD8+CD4-CCR7+CD45RA+ naive T cells. The receptor's source is a human donor in good health. Some libraries in this study had Jurkat cell RNA spiked in. CDR3 DNA sequence: TGCAGCGTGAGTGGGAGGAGAAGCACAGGTACGCAGTATTTT. Amino acid sequence: CSVSGRRSTGTQYF.